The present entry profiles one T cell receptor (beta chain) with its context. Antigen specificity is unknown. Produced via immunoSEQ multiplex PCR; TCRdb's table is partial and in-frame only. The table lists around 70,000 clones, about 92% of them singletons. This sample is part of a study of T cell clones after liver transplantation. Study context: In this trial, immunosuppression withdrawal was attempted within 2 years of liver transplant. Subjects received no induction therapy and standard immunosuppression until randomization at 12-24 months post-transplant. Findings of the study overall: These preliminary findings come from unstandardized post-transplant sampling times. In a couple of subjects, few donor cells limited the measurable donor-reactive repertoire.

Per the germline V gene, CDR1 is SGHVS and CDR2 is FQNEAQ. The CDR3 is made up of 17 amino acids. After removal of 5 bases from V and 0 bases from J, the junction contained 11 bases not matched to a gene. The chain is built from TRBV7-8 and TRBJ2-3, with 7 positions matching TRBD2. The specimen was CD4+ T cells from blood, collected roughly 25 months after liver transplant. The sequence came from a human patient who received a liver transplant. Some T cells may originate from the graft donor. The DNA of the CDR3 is TGTGCCAGCAGCCCGGTCGGGCCTAGCGGAAGCACAGATACGCAGTATTTT. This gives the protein CASSPVGPSGSTDTQYF. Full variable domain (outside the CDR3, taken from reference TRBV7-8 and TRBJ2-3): GAGVSQSPRYKVAKRGQDVALRCDPISGHVSLFWYQQALGQGPEFLTYFQNEAQLDKSGLPSDRFFAERPEGSVSTLKIQRTQQEDSAVYLCASSPVGPSGSTDTQYFGPGTRLTVL.